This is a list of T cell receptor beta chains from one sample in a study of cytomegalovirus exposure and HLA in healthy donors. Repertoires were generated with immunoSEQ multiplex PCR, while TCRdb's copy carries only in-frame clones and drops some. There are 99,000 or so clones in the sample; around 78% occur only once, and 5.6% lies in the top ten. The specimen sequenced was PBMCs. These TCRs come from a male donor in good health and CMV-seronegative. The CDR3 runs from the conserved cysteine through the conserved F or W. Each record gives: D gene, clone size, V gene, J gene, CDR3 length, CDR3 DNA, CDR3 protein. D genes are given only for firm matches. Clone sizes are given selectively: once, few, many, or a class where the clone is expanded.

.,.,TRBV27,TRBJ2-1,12,TGTGCCAGCAATGCAGGCTACAATGAGCAGTTCTTC,CASNAGYNEQFF
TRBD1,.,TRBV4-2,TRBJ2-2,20,TGTGCCAGCAGCCAGGACATAACCCCGGGACAGGTGTCGGGCACCGGGGAGCTGTTTTTT,CASSQDITPGQVSGTGELFF
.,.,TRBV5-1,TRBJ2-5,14,TGCGCCAGCAGCGGGGGGACAGCACAAGAGACCCAGTACTTC,CASSGGTAQETQYF
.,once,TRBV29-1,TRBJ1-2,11,TGCAGCGCCGTCCGAGGCGATGGCTACACCTTC,CSAVRGDGYTF
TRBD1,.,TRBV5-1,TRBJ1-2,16,TGCGCCAGCAGCCCTACAGGGGGCGCTTTGGGCTATGGCTACACCTTC,CASSPTGGALGYGYTF
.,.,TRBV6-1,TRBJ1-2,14,TGTGCCAGCAGTGAATCGACAGGCCGGTATGGCTACACCTTC,CASSESTGRYGYTF
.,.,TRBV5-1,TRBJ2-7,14,TGCGCCAGCAGCTTTGACAGCCCCCGCTACGAGCAGTACTTC,CASSFDSPRYEQYF
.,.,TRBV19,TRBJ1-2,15,TGTGCCAGTAGTATAGGGGGCGATTCATCTCAGGGCTACACCTTC,CASSIGGDSSQGYTF
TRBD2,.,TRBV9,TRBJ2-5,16,TGTGCCAGCAGCAAAGGTGGGGGGGGTGCGCAAGAGACCCAGTACTTC,CASSKGGGGAQETQYF
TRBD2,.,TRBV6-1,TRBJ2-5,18,TGTGCCAGCAGTGTTGTTATCGGGCGGGAGGGTCCCCCAGAGACCCAGTACTTC,CASSVVIGREGPPETQYF
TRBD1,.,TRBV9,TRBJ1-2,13,TGTGCCAGCAGCCGGACAGGGTGGATTGGCTACACCTTC,CASSRTGWIGYTF
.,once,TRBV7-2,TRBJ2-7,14,TGTGCCAGCAGCCGGGCGGGGTTCGCGTACGAGCAGTACTTC,CASSRAGFAYEQYF
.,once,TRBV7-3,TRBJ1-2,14,TGTGCCAGCAGCTTGCCAGGGGTCCCCTATGGCTACACCTTC,CASSLPGVPYGYTF
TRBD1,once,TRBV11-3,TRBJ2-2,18,TGTGCCAGCAGCTTAGGCGGTTGGGGCAGGGGGAGAGCCGGGGAGCTGTTTTTT,CASSLGGWGRGRAGELFF
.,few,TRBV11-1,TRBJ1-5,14,TGTGCCAGCAGCCGGGGGTATGGCAATCAGCCCCAGCATTTT,CASSRGYGNQPQHF
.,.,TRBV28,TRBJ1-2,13,TGTGCCAGCAGTTACCCCGCGGGCAGGGGCTACACCTTC,CASSYPAGRGYTF
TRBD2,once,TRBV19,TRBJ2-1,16,TGTGCCAGTAGTCCTAACCCAGCGGGAGGGTACAATGAGCAGTTCTTC,CASSPNPAGGYNEQFF
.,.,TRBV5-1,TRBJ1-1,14,TGCGCCAGCAGCTTGTTACCCCCCCAGGCTGAAGCTTTCTTT,CASSLLPPQAEAFF
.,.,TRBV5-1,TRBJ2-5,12,TGCGCCGGCAGCTTGGCTAGAGAGACCCAGTACTTC,CAGSLARETQYF
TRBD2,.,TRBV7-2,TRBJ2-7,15,TGTGCCAGCAGCCTTACTAGCGGGAGGGCGGGCGAGCAGTACTTC,CASSLTSGRAGEQYF
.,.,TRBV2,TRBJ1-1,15,TGTGCCAGCAGTGAAAGCGGCACCTTGAACACTGAAGCTTTCTTT,CASSESGTLNTEAFF
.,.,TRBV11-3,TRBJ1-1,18,TGTGCCAGCAGCTTAACCCCCGGGTTCGACAGGCGAAACACTGAAGCTTTCTTT,CASSLTPGFDRRNTEAFF
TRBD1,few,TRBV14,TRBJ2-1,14,TGTGCCAGCAGTCTCATCACAGGGGATCTTGAGCAGTTCTTC,CASSLITGDLEQFF
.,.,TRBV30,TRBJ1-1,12,TGTGCCTGGAATGGCGGAGGCACTGAAGCTTTCTTT,CAWNGGGTEAFF
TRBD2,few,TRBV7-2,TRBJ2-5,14,TGTGCCAGCAGCTTTAGCGGGAGTGGAGAGACCCAGTACTTC,CASSFSGSGETQYF
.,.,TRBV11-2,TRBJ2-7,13,TGTGCCAGCAGCTCTGGCCTCACCTACGAGCAGTACTTC,CASSSGLTYEQYF
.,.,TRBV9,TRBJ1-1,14,TGTGCCAGCAGCGTAGGAGCAGGGGACACTGAAGCTTTCTTT,CASSVGAGDTEAFF
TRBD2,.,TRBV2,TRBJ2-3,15,TGTGCCAGCAGTGAAGGGCTAGCGGGAGCTGATACGCAGTATTTT,CASSEGLAGADTQYF
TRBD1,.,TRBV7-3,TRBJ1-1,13,TGTGCCAGCAGCCCCACAGGGGGCACTGAAGCTTTCTTT,CASSPTGGTEAFF
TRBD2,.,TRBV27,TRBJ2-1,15,TGTGCCAGCAGTTTTGGGACTAGCGGGAGGGGTGAGCAGTTCTTC,CASSFGTSGRGEQFF
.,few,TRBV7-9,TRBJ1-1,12,TGTGCCAGCAGCTGGGGAGACACTGAAGCTTTCTTT,CASSWGDTEAFF
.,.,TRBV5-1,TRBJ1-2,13,TGCGCCAGCAGCTTGGCCCAGGGAAACGGCTACACCTTC,CASSLAQGNGYTF
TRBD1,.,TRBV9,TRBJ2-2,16,TGTGCCAGCAGCGTAGCTACAGGGGCGAACACCGGGGAGCTGTTTTTT,CASSVATGANTGELFF
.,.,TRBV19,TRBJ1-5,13,TGTGCCAGTAGTATCGGGAGAGGTCAGCCCCAGCATTTT,CASSIGRGQPQHF
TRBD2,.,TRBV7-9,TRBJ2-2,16,TGTGCCAGCAGCGGCGGACTAGCGAGCAACACCGGGGAGCTGTTTTTT,CASSGGLASNTGELFF
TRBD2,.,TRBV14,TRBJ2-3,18,TGTGCCAGCAGCCAAGTAGGGACTAGTTTTTTCCCGCGAGATACGCAGTATTTT,CASSQVGTSFFPRDTQYF
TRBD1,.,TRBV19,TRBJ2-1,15,TGTGCCAGTAGTTCGTCCGGGACAGGGAGGAATGAGCAGTTCTTC,CASSSSGTGRNEQFF
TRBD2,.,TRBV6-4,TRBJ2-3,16,TGTGCCAGCAGTGACTCTAAGCGGGAGGACGTAGATACGCAGTATTTT,CASSDSKREDVDTQYF
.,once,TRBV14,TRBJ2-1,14,TGTGCCAGCAGCCCAGAACCGGGGTACAATGAGCAGTTCTTC,CASSPEPGYNEQFF
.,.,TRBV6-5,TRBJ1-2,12,TGTGCCAGCAGTTACACGCAGGGAGGCTACACCTTC,CASSYTQGGYTF
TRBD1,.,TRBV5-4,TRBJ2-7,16,TGTGCCAGCAGCCAGGGGGATCCGGGCCGCGCGCCCGAGCAGTACTTC,CASSQGDPGRAPEQYF
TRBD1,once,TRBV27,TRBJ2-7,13,TGTGCCACTGGACAGGGGGCTTCCAACGAGCAGTACTTC,CATGQGASNEQYF
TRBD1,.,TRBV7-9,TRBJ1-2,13,TGTGCCAGCAGCCTTCGGGACAGTCGAGGCTACACCTTC,CASSLRDSRGYTF
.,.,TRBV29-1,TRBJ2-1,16,TGCAGCGTTTATGCGCGGGACGTGAGCTCCTACAATGAGCAGTTCTTC,CSVYARDVSSYNEQFF
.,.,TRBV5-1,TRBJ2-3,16,TGCGCCAGCAGCTTGGGGACATCGTCTAGCACAGATACGCAGTATTTT,CASSLGTSSSTDTQYF
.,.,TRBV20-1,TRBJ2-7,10,TGCAGTGTTGCAGGCTACGAGCAGTACTTC,CSVAGYEQYF
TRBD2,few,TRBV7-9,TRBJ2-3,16,TGTGCCAGCAGCTTGGGTAGCGGGACTAGCACAGATACGCAGTATTTT,CASSLGSGTSTDTQYF
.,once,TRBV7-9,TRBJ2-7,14,TGTGCCAGCAGCTTAAGCGACAGTTCTCACGAGCAGTACTTC,CASSLSDSSHEQYF
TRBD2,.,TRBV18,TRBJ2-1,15,TGTGCCAGCTCACCACCAAAGCGGGAGAGGCATGAGCAGTTCTTC,CASSPPKRERHEQFF
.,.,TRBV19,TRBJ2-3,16,TGTGCCAGTAGTATGTTTTTGGGACACAGCACAGATACGCAGTATTTT,CASSMFLGHSTDTQYF
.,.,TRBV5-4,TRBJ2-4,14,TGTGCCAGCAGCTTGGCCGGAGCCAAAAACATTCAGTACTTC,CASSLAGAKNIQYF
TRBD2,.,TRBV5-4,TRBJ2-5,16,TGTGCCAGCAGCTTGGAAACTAGCGGGAGAGTAGAGACCCAGTACTTC,CASSLETSGRVETQYF